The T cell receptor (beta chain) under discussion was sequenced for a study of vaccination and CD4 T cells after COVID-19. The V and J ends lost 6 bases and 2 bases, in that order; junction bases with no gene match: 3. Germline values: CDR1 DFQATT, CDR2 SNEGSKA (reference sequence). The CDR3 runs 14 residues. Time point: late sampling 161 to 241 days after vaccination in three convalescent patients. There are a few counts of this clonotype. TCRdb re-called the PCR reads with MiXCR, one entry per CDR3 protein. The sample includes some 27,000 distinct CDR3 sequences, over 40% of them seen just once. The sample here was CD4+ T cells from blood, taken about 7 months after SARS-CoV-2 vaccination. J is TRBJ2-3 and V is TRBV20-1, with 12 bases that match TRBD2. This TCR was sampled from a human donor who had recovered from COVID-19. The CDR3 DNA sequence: TGCAGTGCCACTAGCGGGGGGTACACAGATACGCAGTATTTT. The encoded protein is CSATSGGYTDTQYF.